This T cell receptor beta chain stems from a study of OX40 agonist ivuxolimab in advanced cancers. The wider study: Ivuxolimab, an antibody that agonizes OX40 (CD134), was administered to the patients. Study-wide findings and caveats: The mean number of expanded clones was higher in CD8+ T cells than in CD4+.

Profiled with immunoSEQ multiplex PCR; TCRdb holds only in-frame clones, not every one. The sample has about 60,000 clones; approximately 86% are singletons. As concerns this clone: The antigen remains undetermined.

Germline V gene data show CDR1 as MNHEY and CDR2 as SMNVEV (reference sequence). V lost 4 bases, J lost 1 base, and 16 bases lay in between. This CDR3 is built from 16 residues. The V gene is TRBV27, the J gene TRBJ1-1; no reliable D call. This receptor was identified in an adult with an advanced solid tumor such as melanoma, head and neck, liver or kidney cancer. This specimen was CD4+ or CD8+ T cells sorted from blood, taken in a trial of the OX40 agonist ivuxolimab. The chain's CDR3 is CASSSNLQRRNTEAFF. DNA for the CDR3: TGTGCCAGCAGTTCCAACCTACAAAGAAGGAACACTGAAGCTTTCTTT.